This T cell receptor beta chain was identified in a study of blood T cell repertoires in COVID-19. Study-wide context: Material from acute and convalescent COVID-19 was sourced from the United States, Italy and Spain. From T cells, B-cell-depleted T cells, or PBMCs came the material, which was cDNA or gDNA.

How the authors handled the data: For nucleated cells, counts were estimated from reference gene primer amplification. Assay: immunoSEQ multiplex PCR; the TCRdb copy retains only in-frame clones and omits some. D and trimming come from the DNA, and the V and J calls and clone size come from that table. The data show 150,000 to 200,000 clones, around two thirds seen once. The germline V gene has CDR1 MNHEY and CDR2 SVGAGI. This CDR3 is 15 amino acids long. Unmatched junction bases numbered 5, after V lost 6 bases and J lost 4 bases. Sequenced material: peripheral blood. The rearrangement links TRBV6-5 to TRBJ2-1; 11 nucleotides match TRBD1. This clonotype originated in a woman older than 75 with acute or convalescent COVID-19. This CDR3 reads CASRSGTGGYNEQFF. DNA of the CDR3: TGTGCCAGCAGGTCCGGGACAGGGGGTTACAATGAGCAGTTCTTC.